These 6 T cell receptor beta chains share one sample of origin, sequenced in a study of cytomegalovirus exposure and HLA in healthy donors. A multiplex PCR was run with 60 Vbeta primers and 13 Jbeta primers. The data were produced by immunoSEQ multiplex PCR, yet TCRdb's version contains in-frame clones alone and is incomplete. The table shows approximately 120,000 clones, with roughly 68% occurring only once. Source material: PBMCs. These TCRs come from a woman aged 50 to 60 in good health and CMV-seropositive.

There are a few counts of this clone. The V call is TRBV7-2, the J call TRBJ2-1; D not resolved. Trimming shortened V by 1 base and J by 9 bases, and 10 bases separated the two germline ends. CDR1 is SGHTA, CDR2 FQGNSA, per germline. This CDR3 contains 13 residues. The CDR3 loop is CASSLVPFSEQFF. Written as DNA, the CDR3 is TGTGCCAGCAGCTTAGTTCCATTTAGTGAGCAGTTCTTC.

The chain links TRBV6-1 to TRBJ1-5, with 7 bases that match TRBD1. This CDR3 comprises 14 residues. Germline V gene data show CDR1 as MNHNS and CDR2 as SASEGT. V lost 3 bases to trimming and J lost 9 bases; unmatched junction nucleotides: 8. This chain's CDR3 is CASSDRDSAGPQHF. In DNA form, the CDR3 reads TGTGCCAGCAGTGATAGGGACAGCGCTGGGCCCCAGCATTTT.

This clone was counted between two and nine times. The chain uses TRBV2 and TRBJ2-2; TRBD1 agrees at 10 bases. The CDR3 covers 15 residues. The trim removed 8 bases at V and 6 bases at J, leaving 9 bases unmatched. The germline CDR1 and CDR2 sequences are SNHLY and FYNNEI. The chain's CDR3 is CASEPPGQGAGELFF. Here the CDR3 DNA reads TGTGCCAGCGAACCCCCCGGACAGGGGGCCGGGGAGCTGTTTTTT.

V and J are TRBV5-6 and TRBJ1-6; D is unclear. Germline-derived CDR1 and CDR2 are SGHDT and YYEEEE. Trimming took 6 bases from V and 10 from J, leaving 11 bases between them. The CDR3 totals 12 residues. Written as DNA, the CDR3 is TGTGCCAGCACAGACTTAGGATCACCCCTCCACTTT. Protein: CASTDLGSPLHF.

The rearrangement joins TRBV4-1 to TRBJ1-2; 9 bases align to TRBD1. CDR3 length equals 13 residues. CDR1 MGHRA and CDR2 YSYEKL come from the germline V gene. V lost 1 base, J lost 6 bases, and 0 bases stayed unmatched. CDR3 sequence: CASSQGTGDGYTF. Here the CDR3 DNA reads TGCGCCAGCAGCCAAGGGACAGGGGATGGCTACACCTTC.

CDR3: CASSVGSGGAGETQYF. DNA of the CDR3: TGCGCCAGCAGTGTGGGTAGCGGGGGGGCCGGAGAGACCCAGTACTTC. The gene calls are TRBV10-1 and TRBJ2-5; 11 bases line up with TRBD2. The CDR3 contains 16 residues. Germline V gene lookup returns CDR1 WNHNN and CDR2 SYGVQD (reference sequence). The V segment lost 4 bases and the J segment 4 bases; nucleotides outside the gene matches: 8.